The clone carrying this T cell receptor beta chain was counted between two and nine times. Antigen: not known. Looked up from germline, CDR1 is SGHDN and CDR2 is FVKESK. V lost 4 bases to trimming and J lost 3 bases, with 13 bases between them. The CDR3 is made up of 15 amino acids. A sample-barcoded 5' primer and a J-beta primer mix were used in a second PCR of about 6 to 11 cycles. There were at least 2.5 million CDR3-containing paired-end reads obtained from each sample. TCRdb passed the 5' RACE reads through MiXCR, listing each CDR3 protein once. The table has hundreds of thousands of distinct CDR3 sequences, around 31% seen once. The data were obtained in a study of blood T cells in healthy people across ages. Study results and limitations: Possibly, changes in expanded clonotypes were confounded because donor CMV status was unknown. Age showed a roughly linear inverse relationship with TCR beta diversity per million T cells. Diversity was estimated from one million T cells, and these estimates were considered underestimates.

The sequenced material came from blood. This chain links TRBV14 with TRBJ2-4; TRBD1 is a possible D gene (6 bases). The source of this sequence is a woman of 80 years or more in good health. This chain's CDR3 is CASSPQGMGKNIQYF. For the CDR3, the DNA is TGTGCCAGCAGCCCGCAGGGGATGGGCAAAAACATTCAGTACTTC.